This TCR beta chain was retrieved from a study of PD-1 blockade in mismatch repair-deficient tumors. J gave up 6 bases and V 2 bases, and 5 bases lay outside the gene matches. The CDR3 contains 15 residues. In germline, CDR1 is MNHEY, CDR2 SMNVEV (reference sequence). All patients were mismatch repair deficient, assessed by either PCR or immunohistochemistry. The TCR-sequenced patients were a few responders to pembrolizumab. The data were produced by immunoSEQ multiplex PCR, yet TCRdb's version contains in-frame clones alone and is incomplete. The sample consists of some 100,000 clones, over 75% of them appearing once. This clone has a count of ten or more.

V usage is TRBV27 and J usage is TRBJ1-5, with TRBD1 matching over 9 bases. Sequenced material: peripheral blood, taken approximately 35 weeks after starting pembrolizumab. This TCR derives from an adult with mismatch repair-deficient cancer. The CDR3 here is CASSLVGQGTQPQHF. CDR3 nucleotides: TGTGCCAGCAGTTTAGTCGGACAGGGGACTCAGCCCCAGCATTTT.